These 21 T cell receptor beta chains were sequenced from one sample in a study of regulatory T cells in long-lasting Graves disease. Time point denoted: newly diagnosed GD, antithyroid drugs for less than 3 months. Extracted PBMC RNA gave rise to the TCR library. In building TCR beta libraries, iRepertoire HTBI primers were used together with Arm-PCR of CDR3 regions. TCRdb re-derived calls from the multiplex PCR reads in MiXCR, one entry per CDR3 protein. The top ten clones hold 18% of a sample with 390,000 or so distinct CDR3 sequences, over 9.5% of them seen once. The sample also formed part of further work on T cells in Graves' hyperthyroidism and ophthalmopathy.

The sample was peripheral blood mononuclear cells (PBMCs), taken at new diagnosis, from a patient treated with antithyroid drugs. These receptors all come from a young woman with Graves disease.

In its sample, this clonotype was seen many times. This sequence joins TRBV28 and TRBJ2-2, with 9 bases lining up with TRBD1. CDR3 size: 16 residues. V lost 3 bases and J lost 2; bases outside the gene matches: 4. The germline gives CDR1 MDHEN, CDR2 SYDVKM. Here the CDR3 reads CASSLSGQGNTGELFF. The CDR3 DNA is TGTGCCAGCAGTTTGTCGGGACAGGGAAACACCGGGGAGCTGTTTTTT.

This clonotype was picked up many times. This chain uses TRBV12-3 or TRBV12-4 with TRBJ1-3; no reliable D call. V was pared by 4 bases and J by 8 bases, with 9 bases between. This CDR3 region has 12 residues. The CDR3 DNA follows: TGTGCCAGCAGTTGGACCCGGGACACCATATATTTT. Translated: CASSWTRDTIYF.

This clonotype has only a few counts. V and J are TRBV20-1 and TRBJ2-1; 9 bases fit TRBD2. Per germline, CDR1 DFQATT and CDR2 SNEGSKA (reference sequence). The CDR3 has 16 amino acids. J was trimmed by 8 bases and V by 5 bases; bases with no gene match: 16. CDR3 sequence: CSAQNMAGGPLDEQFF. CDR3 nucleotides: TGCAGTGCTCAGAACATGGCGGGAGGGCCATTGGATGAGCAGTTCTTC.

This clonotype was seen ten or more times. The chain is built from TRBV6-1 and TRBJ2-7, with unresolved D. The CDR3 is made up of 16 amino acids. Trimming left V 7 bases short and J 0 bases short, with 19 bases between. From germline, CDR1 is MNHNS and CDR2 SASEGT. CDR3 residues: CASNPTQTPGSYEQYF. The CDR3, as DNA: TGTGCCAGCAACCCGACTCAAACCCCGGGCTCCTACGAGCAGTACTTC.

Concerning this clonotype: With a much larger clone just one base away, this may be a read error. This chain connects TRBV27 to TRBJ1-2; 9 positions match TRBD1. The CDR3 is 14 residues long. The V segment lost 4 bases and the J segment 4 bases; nucleotides outside the gene matches: 4. The germline V gene has CDR1 MNHEY and CDR2 SMNVEV (reference sequence). Written as DNA, the CDR3 is TGTGCCAGCAGTTGGGGGACAGGGTCCTATGGCTACACCTTC. Protein product: CASSWGTGSYGYTF.

This clonotype was picked up many times. The chain links TRBV28 to TRBJ2-2; 7 bases are shared with TRBD2. The germline V gene encodes CDR1 MDHEN and CDR2 SYDVKM. The V gene end was trimmed by 7 bases and the J gene end by 7 bases; junction bases not matched to a gene: 9. The CDR3 is made up of 14 amino acids. In DNA form, the CDR3 reads TGTGCCAGCAAACAGCGGGAACGGAACGGGGAGCTGTTTTTT. This gives the protein CASKQRERNGELFF.

The V and J genes are TRBV6-5 and TRBJ1-2; no clear D gene. Trimming stripped 4 bases from V and 7 bases from J, with 13 bases between. The CDR3 is made up of 13 amino acids. CDR1 and CDR2 (germline): MNHEY, SVGAGI. CDR3 sequence (DNA): TGTGCCAGCAGTTGGATCCCTGAGGGTGGCTACACCTTC. This codes for CASSWIPEGGYTF.

This clonotype showed up many times. The CDR3 reads CASSINRVTSNQPQHF. The CDR3, as DNA: TGTGCCAGCAGTATCAACAGGGTAACTAGCAATCAGCCCCAGCATTTT. This chain connects TRBV2 to TRBJ1-5; TRBD1 is a possible D gene (6 bases). V lost 5 bases to trimming and J lost 0 bases, with 14 bases between them. Germline V CDR1 and CDR2: SNHLY, FYNNEI. The CDR3 has 16 residues. Full variable domain (outside the CDR3, taken from reference TRBV2 and TRBJ1-5): EPEVTQTPSHQVTQMGQEVILRCVPISNHLYFYWYRQILGQKVEFLVSFYNNEISEKSEIFDDQFSVERPDGSNFTLKIRSTKLEDSAMYFCASSINRVTSNQPQHFGDGTRLSIL.

This clonotype has a single count. The chain couples TRBV2 to TRBJ2-7; D gene uncertain. Germline V gene data show CDR1 as SNHLY and CDR2 as FYNNEI. V lost 7 bases to trimming and J lost 0 bases, with 7 bases between them. This CDR3 spans 12 amino acids. The DNA for the CDR3 is TGTGCCAGCAAGGGAAGCTCCTACGAGCAGTACTTC. This gives the protein CASKGSSYEQYF.

J is TRBJ1-4 and V is TRBV27; 8 bases match TRBD1. Germline V CDR1 and CDR2: MNHEY, SMNVEV (reference sequence). V was pared by 6 bases and J by 6 bases, with 6 bases of the junction left unmatched. The CDR3 runs to 14 residues. The chain's CDR3 is CASSTSGGDEKLFF. The CDR3 DNA reads as TGTGCCAGCAGCACCTCAGGGGGCGATGAAAAACTGTTTTTT.

In its sample, this clonotype was seen many times. This chain joins TRBV7-2 and TRBJ2-7; tentatively, D is TRBD2 (5 bases). The V gene lost 5 bases and the J gene lost 6 bases, with 14 bases spanning the gap. CDR3 length: 13 residues. Germline V gene data show CDR1 as SGHTA and CDR2 as FQGNSA. CDR3 nucleotides: TGTGCCAGCAGCGAAGTCCCGGGGTCCGAGCAGTACGTC. It translates to CASSEVPGSEQYV.

In this sample, this clonotype turned up many times. The V gene is TRBV12-3 or TRBV12-4, the J gene TRBJ2-1; 7 bases are a match to TRBD1. The J call is uncertain, as TRBJ2-5 better fits the DNA end. The CDR3 contains 15 residues. CDR3 DNA sequence: TGTGCCAGCAGTTTCGAGGGGGCCTCAGGAGAGACCCAGTACTTC. This encodes CASSFEGASGETQYF.

The rearrangement uses TRBV4-1 and TRBJ2-5; tentatively, D is TRBD2 (6 bases). The CDR3 is 21 amino acids. Between the trimmed V and J ends, which lost 0 bases and 4 bases, there was a span of 30 bases. The V gene's germline CDR1 is MGHRA and CDR2 YSYEKL. The DNA for the CDR3 is TGCGCCAGCAGCCAAGATCCACGTGCCTACGAGGACGTAAAGCGGGTAGAGACCCAGTACTTC. Encoded protein: CASSQDPRAYEDVKRVETQYF.

The V call is TRBV20-1, the J call TRBJ2-5; the match to TRBD2 covers 11 bases. This CDR3 comprises 15 residues. The germline V gene has CDR1 DFQATT and CDR2 SNEGSKA (reference sequence). The V gene end was trimmed by 6 bases and the J gene end by 7 bases; junction bases not matched to a gene: 13. CDR3: CSATNLAGGGGTQYF. DNA for the CDR3: TGCAGTGCCACCAACTTAGCGGGAGGGGGTGGGACCCAGTACTTC.

This clonotype was counted many times. The rearrangement links TRBV5-4 to TRBJ1-5; D not resolved. Germline V gene lookup returns CDR1 SGHNT and CDR2 YYREEE (reference sequence). V lost 5 bases, J lost 3 bases, and 9 bases lay in between. The CDR3 is made up of 13 amino acids. CDR3 protein: CASSTGFNQPQHF. The CDR3 DNA follows: TGTGCCAGCAGTACCGGGTTCAATCAGCCCCAGCATTTT. The whole variable domain, filled in from reference TRBV5-4 and TRBJ1-5, reads ETGVTQSPTHLIKTRGQQVTLRCSSQSGHNTVSWYQQALGQGPQFIFQYYREEENGRGNFPPRFSGLQFPNYSSELNVNALELDDSALYLCASSTGFNQPQHFGDGTRLSIL.

The chain combines TRBV6-2 or TRBV6-3 with TRBJ2-3, with D unresolved. CDR1 is MNHEY and CDR2 is SVGEGT in the germline V gene. The CDR3 consists of 13 residues. Trimming left V 10 bases short and J 3 bases short, with 14 bases between. The CDR3 loop is CATLKDGTDTQYF. The CDR3 DNA sequence: TGTGCCACCCTCAAGGACGGTACAGATACGCAGTATTTT.

The table lists this clonotype with many counts. The V gene is TRBV16, the J gene TRBJ1-6, with unresolved D. The germline V and J ends were trimmed by 0 bases and 7 bases, with 10 bases remaining between them. The CDR3 loop spans 15 amino acids. Germline values: CDR1 KGHSY, CDR2 FQNENV. The CDR3 sequence: CASSQSAGANSPLHF. The CDR3, as DNA: TGTGCCAGCAGCCAATCAGCGGGTGCGAATTCACCCCTCCACTTT.

Only a few counts were recorded for this clonotype. This chain connects TRBV24-1 to TRBJ1-2, with D unresolved. Germline values: CDR1 KGHDR, CDR2 SFDVKD. This CDR3 spans 13 amino acids. Trimming stripped 3 bases from V and 4 bases from J, with 8 bases between. The DNA for the CDR3 is TGTGCCACCAGTGATCCAGGTTCCTATGGCTACACCTTC. It yields the protein CATSDPGSYGYTF.

This clonotype was detected ten times or more. V gene TRBV7-3 combines with J gene TRBJ1-1; D is possibly TRBD1 (5 bases). Germline V gene sequence: CDR1 SGHTA, CDR2 FQGTGA. V gave up 1 base and J gave up 4 bases, with 13 bases separating them. This CDR3 spans 15 amino acids. The DNA for the CDR3 is TGTGCCAGCAGCTTAAGCCCAGGGTTCGGCACTGAAGCTTTCTTT. The encoded protein is CASSLSPGFGTEAFF.

This clonotype was seen a few times. This rearrangement joins TRBV2 to TRBJ2-2, with D possibly being TRBD2 (7 bases). V lost 7 bases and J 6 bases, leaving 15 bases between the germline ends. Germline V lookup: CDR1 SNHLY, CDR2 FYNNEI. The CDR3 has 14 amino acids. CDR3 sequence (DNA): TGTGCCAGCATCGGGGGGCGCTTTTCCGGGGAGCTGTTTTTT. Protein: CASIGGRFSGELFF.

This clonotype was counted a few times. The gene calls are TRBV11-2 and TRBJ2-5, with 8 bases aligning to TRBD2. The germline V gene encodes CDR1 SGHAT and CDR2 FQNNGV. The CDR3 extends over 15 amino acids. V lost 1 base and J lost 5; bases outside the gene matches: 6. Here the CDR3 DNA reads TGTGCCAGCAGCTTAGTGGCGGGAGGATGGGAGACCCAGTACTTC. It encodes CASSLVAGGWETQYF.